One sample yielded the 13 T cell receptor beta chains listed below, sequenced in a study of T cell responses to AZD1222 COVID-19 vaccine. TCRdb's table, derived via immunoSEQ multiplex PCR, lists solely in-frame clones and lacks some. The sample yields roughly 150,000 clones, approximately 90% seen once. Source: peripheral blood, taken on day 0 of AZD1222 vaccination. These receptors were obtained from an adult in good health.

The rearrangement links TRBV19 to TRBJ1-1, with a weak D call TRBD1 (6 bases). CDR1 is LNHDA, CDR2 SQIVND, per germline (reference sequence). Trimming removed 9 bases from V and 4 bases from J, with 21 bases in between. This CDR3 is 15 amino acids long. The CDR3 nucleotides read TGTGCCAGCCCCCGTCCCGGGGGCGGTAGCACTGAAGCTTTCTTT. It yields the protein CASPRPGGGSTEAFF.

The chain links TRBV23-1 to TRBJ1-3; D unresolved. TRBV23-1 is identified as an open reading frame with a role that is uncertain. This CDR3 is 14 amino acids long. V dropped 3 bases and J dropped 8 bases, with 14 bases sitting between them. The DNA for the CDR3 is TGCGCCAGCAGTCAGTCAGCCCAGTGGCACACCATATATTTT. Amino acid sequence: CASSQSAQWHTIYF.

The genes are TRBV27 and TRBJ2-1; 7 nucleotides align to TRBD2. The germline V gene encodes CDR1 MNHEY and CDR2 SMNVEV (reference sequence). The CDR3 totals 15 residues. The ends lost 5 bases at V and 4 bases at J; junction bases unmatched: 8. As DNA, the CDR3 is TGTGCCAGCAGTCCTGGACTAGGTTTGTACAATGAGCAGTTCTTC. Its translation is CASSPGLGLYNEQFF.

The chain carries TRBV7-6 and TRBJ1-5; TRBD1 agrees at 10 bases. The J segment lost 6 bases and the V segment lost 5 bases, leaving 10 bases of the junction unmatched. The CDR3 contains 16 residues. The germline CDR1 and CDR2 sequences are SGHVS and FNYEAQ. The CDR3 region is CASSTDRGPFGQPQHF. In nucleotides, the CDR3 is TGTGCCAGCAGCACAGACAGGGGGCCCTTCGGTCAGCCCCAGCATTTT.

In this sample, this clone turned up a few times. The rearrangement joins TRBV2 to TRBJ2-7, with D unresolved. Germline V CDR1 and CDR2: SNHLY, FYNNEI. V was pared by 4 bases and J by 4 bases, with 5 bases between. The CDR3 totals 11 residues. The CDR3 DNA follows: TGTGCCAGCAGTGGGCAGTACGAGCAGTACTTC. It yields the protein CASSGQYEQYF.

This chain connects TRBV9 to TRBJ2-5; TRBD2 matches 10 bases. The germline CDR1 and CDR2 sequences are SGDLS and YYNGEE. After removal of 0 bases from V and 4 bases from J, the junction contained 9 bases not matched to a gene. The CDR3 length is 17 residues. The CDR3 DNA reads TGTGCCAGCAGCGTAGGGAGGGCTAGCGGGAGTTTAGAGACCCAGTACTTC. Its protein is CASSVGRASGSLETQYF.

This CDR3 is CASSLGTVPRDYGYTF. CDR3 bases: TGTGCCAGCAGCTTAGGTACAGTTCCACGGGACTATGGCTACACCTTC. The chain couples TRBV7-9 to TRBJ1-2; no definite D call. Looked up from germline, CDR1 is SEHNR and CDR2 is FQNEAQ (reference sequence). There are 16 residues in the CDR3. V was shortened by 1 base and J by 3 bases, with 15 bases between the two germline ends.

This clone was detected only a few times. The V call is TRBV7-2, the J call TRBJ1-1, with D unclear. CDR1 SGHTA and CDR2 FQGNSA come from the germline V gene. The CDR3 contains 15 residues. Trimming took off 1 base at V and 1 base at J, with 10 bases between the two ends. The CDR3 DNA reads TGTGCCAGCAGCTTAGGGAGGGTTGGGAACACTGAAGCTTTCTTT. This encodes CASSLGRVGNTEAFF.

This rearrangement joins TRBV11-1 to TRBJ1-5; D remains unclear. This CDR3 spans 12 amino acids. The germline gives CDR1 SGHAT, CDR2 FQDESV (reference sequence). Trimming stripped 5 bases from V and 7 bases from J, with 9 bases between. For the CDR3, the DNA is TGTGCCAGCAGCAACGACGAACAGCCCCAGCATTTT. It yields the protein CASSNDEQPQHF.

The chain joins TRBV6-5 to TRBJ1-2; 8 bases are shared with TRBD1. With 6 bases clipped from V and 6 bases from J, the junction kept 9 bases outside the gene matches. The CDR3 runs 14 residues. Germline V gene lookup returns CDR1 MNHEY and CDR2 SVGAGI. The CDR3 DNA follows: TGTGCCAGCAGCACCACTCAGGGGGCGAATGGCTACACCTTC. Translated: CASSTTQGANGYTF.

The V gene is TRBV7-2, the J gene TRBJ2-3; D perhaps matches TRBD1 (6 bases). The V and J ends lost 4 bases and 4 bases respectively, with 12 bases between them. This CDR3 has 14 amino acids. Per the germline V gene, CDR1 is SGHTA and CDR2 is FQGNSA. For the CDR3, the DNA is TGTGCCAGCAGCTCCAGACAGGCTCCAGATACGCAGTATTTT. Translation: CASSSRQAPDTQYF.

This chain uses TRBV11-2 with TRBJ2-7, with 7 bases identical to TRBD2. V shed 5 bases, J shed 2 bases, and the junction held 9 bases outside the gene matches. CDR1 and CDR2 from the germline V gene are SGHAT and FQNNGV. The CDR3 runs to 15 residues. CDR3: CASSAGLGSTYEQYF. The CDR3 DNA follows: TGTGCCAGCAGCGCCGGACTAGGTTCCACCTACGAGCAGTACTTC.

Points on this clone: This same CDR3 is encoded by further DNA sequences in the sample. The V and J genes are TRBV5-1 and TRBJ2-3; TRBD1 aligns across 11 bases. CDR3 size: 13 residues. The V and J ends lost 7 bases and 3 bases, in that order; junction bases with no gene match: 1. The germline V gene encodes CDR1 SGHRS and CDR2 YFSETQ. CDR3 nucleotides: TGCGCCAGCGGGACAGGGGGGACAGATACGCAGTATTTT. Its translation: CASGTGGTDTQYF.